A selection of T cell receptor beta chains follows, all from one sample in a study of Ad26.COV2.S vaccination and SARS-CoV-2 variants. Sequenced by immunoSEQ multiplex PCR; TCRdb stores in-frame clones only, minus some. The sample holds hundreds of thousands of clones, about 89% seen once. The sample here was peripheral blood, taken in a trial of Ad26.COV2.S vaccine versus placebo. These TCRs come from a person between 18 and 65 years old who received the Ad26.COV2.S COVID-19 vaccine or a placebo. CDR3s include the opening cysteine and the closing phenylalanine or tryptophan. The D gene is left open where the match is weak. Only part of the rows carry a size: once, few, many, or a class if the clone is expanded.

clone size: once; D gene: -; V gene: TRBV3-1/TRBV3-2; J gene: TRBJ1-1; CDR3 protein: CASRAGGVMNTEAFF; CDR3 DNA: TGTGCCAGCAGGGCGGGGGGAGTCATGAACACTGAAGCTTTCTTT
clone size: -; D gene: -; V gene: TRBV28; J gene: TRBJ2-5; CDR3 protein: CASSLRPSRRTQYF; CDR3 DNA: TGTGCCAGCAGTTTACGCCCCTCACGTCGGACCCAGTACTTC
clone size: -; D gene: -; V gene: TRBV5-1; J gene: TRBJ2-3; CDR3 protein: CASQGPGSTDTQYF; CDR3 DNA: TGCGCCAGCCAAGGCCCCGGGAGCACAGATACGCAGTATTTT
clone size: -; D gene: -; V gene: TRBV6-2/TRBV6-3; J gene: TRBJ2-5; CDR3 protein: CASSKTVYQETQYF; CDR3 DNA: TGTGCCAGCAGTAAGACGGTGTACCAAGAGACCCAGTACTTC
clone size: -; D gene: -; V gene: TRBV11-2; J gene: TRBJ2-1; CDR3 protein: CASSLRADEQFF; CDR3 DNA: TGTGCCAGCAGCTTAAGAGCGGATGAGCAGTTCTTC
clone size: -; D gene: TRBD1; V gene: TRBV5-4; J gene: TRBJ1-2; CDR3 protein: CASSLVTGGGGYTF; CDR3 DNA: TGTGCCAGCAGCTTGGTAACAGGGGGGGGAGGCTACACCTTC
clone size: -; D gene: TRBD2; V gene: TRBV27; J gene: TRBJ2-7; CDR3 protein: CASRPRSKLAGGFVAVYEQYF; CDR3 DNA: TGTGCCAGCAGGCCCCGGTCCAAACTAGCGGGAGGGTTTGTTGCGGTATACGAGCAGTACTTC
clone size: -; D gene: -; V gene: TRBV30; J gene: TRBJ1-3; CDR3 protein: CAWSGGRTFSGNTIYF; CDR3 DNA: TGTGCCTGGAGTGGGGGACGGACTTTCTCTGGAAACACCATATATTTT
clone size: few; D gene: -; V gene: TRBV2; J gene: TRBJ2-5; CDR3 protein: CASSEGGGTQYF; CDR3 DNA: TGTGCCAGCAGTGAAGGTGGGGGGACCCAGTACTTC
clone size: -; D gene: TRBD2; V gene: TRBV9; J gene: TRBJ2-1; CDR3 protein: CASSVLWREGYNEQFF; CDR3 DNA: TGTGCCAGCAGCGTTTTATGGCGGGAGGGTTACAATGAGCAGTTCTTC
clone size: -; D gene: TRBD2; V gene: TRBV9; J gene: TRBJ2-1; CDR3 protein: CASSVATSGGLSYNEQFF; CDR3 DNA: TGTGCCAGCAGCGTAGCTACTAGCGGGGGCCTCTCCTACAATGAGCAGTTCTTC
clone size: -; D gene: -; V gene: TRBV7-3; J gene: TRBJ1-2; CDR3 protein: CASSLSRDDNYGYTF; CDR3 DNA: TGTGCCAGCAGCCTCAGCAGGGATGACAACTATGGCTACACCTTC
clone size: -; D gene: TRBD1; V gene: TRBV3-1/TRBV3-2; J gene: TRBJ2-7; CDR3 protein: CASSQEVGTGGSVQYF; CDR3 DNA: TGTGCCAGCAGCCAGGAAGTGGGGACAGGGGGGTCGGTGCAGTACTTC
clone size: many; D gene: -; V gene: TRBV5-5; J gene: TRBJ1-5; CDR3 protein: CASSLAAGREPQHF; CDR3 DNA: TGTGCCAGCAGCTTGGCGGCAGGGCGGGAGCCCCAGCATTTT
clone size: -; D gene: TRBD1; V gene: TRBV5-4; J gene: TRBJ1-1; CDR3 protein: CASSLGTGYTEAFF; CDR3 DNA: TGTGCCAGCAGCTTGGGGACAGGTTACACTGAAGCTTTCTTT
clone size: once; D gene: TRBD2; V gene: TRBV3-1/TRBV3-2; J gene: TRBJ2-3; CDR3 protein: CASSRGLAGVGDTQYF; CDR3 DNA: TGTGCCAGCAGTCGGGGACTAGCGGGAGTCGGAGATACGCAGTATTTT
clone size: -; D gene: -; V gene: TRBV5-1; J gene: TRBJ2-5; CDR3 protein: CASSPGVRETQYF; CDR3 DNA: TGCGCCAGCAGCCCCGGGGTACGAGAGACCCAGTACTTC
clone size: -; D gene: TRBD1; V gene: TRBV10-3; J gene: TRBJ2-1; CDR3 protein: CAISETGARQFF; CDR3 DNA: TGTGCCATCAGTGAGACAGGGGCGAGGCAGTTCTTC
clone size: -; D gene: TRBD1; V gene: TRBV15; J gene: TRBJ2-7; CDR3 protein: CATSRERNHRGKSYEQYF; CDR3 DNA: TGTGCCACCAGCAGAGAGAGGAACCACAGGGGTAAATCCTACGAGCAGTACTTC
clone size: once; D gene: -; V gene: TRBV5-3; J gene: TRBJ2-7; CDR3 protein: CARSSDVDGTYEQYF; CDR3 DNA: TGTGCCAGAAGCTCCGATGTCGACGGTACCTACGAGCAGTACTTC
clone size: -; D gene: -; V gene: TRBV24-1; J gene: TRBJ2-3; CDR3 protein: CATSAGRLVSSTDTQYF; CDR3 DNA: TGTGCCACCAGTGCGGGCAGGCTAGTCTCTAGCACAGATACGCAGTATTTT
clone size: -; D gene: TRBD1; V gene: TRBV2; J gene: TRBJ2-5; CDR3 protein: CASYGQGQETQYF; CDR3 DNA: TGTGCCAGCTATGGACAGGGGCAAGAGACCCAGTACTTC
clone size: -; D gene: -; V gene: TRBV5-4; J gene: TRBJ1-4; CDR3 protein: CASSGEGLANEKLFF; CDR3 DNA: TGTGCCAGCAGCGGAGAGGGTTTGGCTAATGAAAAACTGTTTTTT
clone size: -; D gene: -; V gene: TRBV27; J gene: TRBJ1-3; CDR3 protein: CASSLGGTAGNTIYF; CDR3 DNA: TGTGCCAGCAGTTTAGGAGGGACGGCTGGAAACACCATATATTTT
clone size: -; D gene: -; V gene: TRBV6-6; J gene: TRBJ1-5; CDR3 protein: CASSPGEGLYQPQHF; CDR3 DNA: TGTGCCAGCAGCCCTGGAGAGGGACTTTATCAGCCCCAGCATTTT
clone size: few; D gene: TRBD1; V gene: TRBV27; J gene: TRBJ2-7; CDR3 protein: CASSKTGVGAYEQYF; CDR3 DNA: TGTGCCAGCAGTAAAACAGGGGTGGGAGCCTACGAGCAGTACTTC
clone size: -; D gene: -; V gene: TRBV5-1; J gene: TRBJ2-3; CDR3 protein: CASSLDLVDTDTQYF; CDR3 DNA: TGCGCCAGCAGCTTGGATCTGGTAGACACAGATACGCAGTATTTT
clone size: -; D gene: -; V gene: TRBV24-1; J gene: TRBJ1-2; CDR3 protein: CATSQREGIYGYTF; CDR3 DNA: TGTGCCACCAGTCAAAGGGAGGGGATCTATGGCTACACCTTC
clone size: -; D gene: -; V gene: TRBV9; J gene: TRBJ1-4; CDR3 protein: CASSGSTNEKLFF; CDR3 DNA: TGTGCCAGCAGCGGATCAACTAATGAAAAACTGTTTTTT
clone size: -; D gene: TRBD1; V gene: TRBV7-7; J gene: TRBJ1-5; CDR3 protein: CASSSGGQGIIPQHF; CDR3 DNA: TGTGCTAGCAGCTCAGGGGGACAGGGGATCATCCCCCAGCATTTT
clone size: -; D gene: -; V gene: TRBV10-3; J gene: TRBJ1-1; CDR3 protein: CAIQYGTEAFF; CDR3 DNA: TGTGCCATCCAGTACGGGACTGAAGCTTTCTTT
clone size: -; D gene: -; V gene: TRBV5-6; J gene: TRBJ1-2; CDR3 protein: CASSISGARYGYTF; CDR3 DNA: TGTGCCAGCAGTATTTCAGGAGCCAGGTATGGCTACACCTTC
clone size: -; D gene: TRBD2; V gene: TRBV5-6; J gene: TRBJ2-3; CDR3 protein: CASSAGLAGFLPHTDTQYF; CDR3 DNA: TGTGCCAGCAGTGCGGGTCTAGCGGGTTTCCTCCCCCACACAGATACGCAGTATTTT
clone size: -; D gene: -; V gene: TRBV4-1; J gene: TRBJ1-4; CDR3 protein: CASSRYGPTPGEKLFF; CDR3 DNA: TGCGCCAGCAGCCGGTATGGGCCGACACCAGGAGAAAAACTGTTTTTT
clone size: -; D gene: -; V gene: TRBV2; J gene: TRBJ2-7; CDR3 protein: CASSQGTGGNEQYF; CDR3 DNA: TGTGCCAGCAGTCAGGGGACCGGAGGCAACGAGCAGTACTTC
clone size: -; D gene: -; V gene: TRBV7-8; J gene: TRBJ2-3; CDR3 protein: CASSSRVGTDTQYF; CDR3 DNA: TGTGCCAGCAGCTCTAGAGTTGGGACAGATACGCAGTATTTT
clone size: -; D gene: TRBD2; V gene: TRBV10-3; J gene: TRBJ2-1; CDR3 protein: CAISEGLAEEEQFF; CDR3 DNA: TGTGCCATCAGTGAGGGACTAGCGGAGGAGGAGCAGTTCTTC
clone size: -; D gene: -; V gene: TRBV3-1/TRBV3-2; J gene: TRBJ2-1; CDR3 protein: CASSPTSSSYNEQFF; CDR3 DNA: TGTGCCAGCAGCCCGACTTCCAGCTCCTACAATGAGCAGTTCTTC
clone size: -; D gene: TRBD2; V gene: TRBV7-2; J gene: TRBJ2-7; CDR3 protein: CASSSPSGGTYEQYF; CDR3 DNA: TGTGCCAGCAGCTCCCCTAGCGGGGGCACCTACGAGCAGTACTTC
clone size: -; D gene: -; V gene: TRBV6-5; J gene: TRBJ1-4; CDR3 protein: CASSYSRSNEKLFF; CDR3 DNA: TGTGCCAGCAGTTACTCGAGGTCTAATGAAAAACTGTTTTTT
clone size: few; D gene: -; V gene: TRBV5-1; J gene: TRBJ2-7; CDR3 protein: CASSLAAGISYEQYF; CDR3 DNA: TGCGCCAGCAGCTTGGCCGCCGGCATTTCCTACGAGCAGTACTTC
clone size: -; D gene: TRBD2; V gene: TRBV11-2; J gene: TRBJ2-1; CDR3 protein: CASSFPSSGQTYNEQFF; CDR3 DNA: TGTGCCAGCAGCTTCCCCTCTAGCGGGCAAACTTACAATGAGCAGTTCTTC
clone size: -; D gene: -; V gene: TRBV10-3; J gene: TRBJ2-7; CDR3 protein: CAISPAGTSYEQYF; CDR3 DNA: TGTGCCATCAGCCCCGCAGGGACCTCCTACGAGCAGTACTTC
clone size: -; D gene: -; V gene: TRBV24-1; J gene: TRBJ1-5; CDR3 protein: CATSDPRLGNQPQHF; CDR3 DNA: TGTGCCACCAGTGATCCAAGGTTGGGCAATCAGCCCCAGCATTTT
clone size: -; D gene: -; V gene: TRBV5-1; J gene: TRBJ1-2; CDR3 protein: CASSPLGGARGYTF; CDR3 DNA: TGCGCCAGCAGCCCCCTGGGGGGGGCGCGCGGCTACACCTTC
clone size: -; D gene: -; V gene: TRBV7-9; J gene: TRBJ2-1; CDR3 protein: CASRREWDFNEQFF; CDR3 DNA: TGTGCCAGCAGACGGGAGTGGGATTTCAATGAGCAGTTCTTC